The 25 T cell receptor beta chains reported below all come from one sample, sequenced in a study of cytomegalovirus exposure and HLA in healthy donors. With 60 Vbeta and 13 Jbeta primers, the PCR was carried out. Sequencing was performed with immunoSEQ multiplex PCR; in TCRdb, only in-frame clones are kept and a portion is missing. The data contain 140,000 to 150,000 clones, approximately 79% of them singletons. The sequenced sample was PBMCs. These receptors originate from a middle-aged woman in good health and CMV-seropositive.

This clone has only one observation. Other DNA sequences in the same sample also yield this CDR3. This sequence joins TRBV9 and TRBJ1-2, with no clear D. Germline V gene sequence: CDR1 SGDLS, CDR2 YYNGEE. V was trimmed by 0 bases and J by 3 bases, leaving 6 bases between them. The CDR3 totals 13 residues. The CDR3 DNA is TGTGCCAGCAGCGTAGGCGGGGACTATGGCTACACCTTC. As protein: CASSVGGDYGYTF.

This chain connects TRBV6-1 to TRBJ1-1; 10 bases fit TRBD1. The CDR3 is 15 amino acids. The V and J ends lost 2 bases and 4 bases, in that order; junction bases with no gene match: 4. The V gene's germline CDR1 is MNHNS and CDR2 SASEGT. The CDR3 sequence: CASSELGQGSTEAFF. CDR3 sequence (DNA): TGTGCCAGCAGTGAACTGGGACAGGGGAGCACTGAAGCTTTCTTT.

V is TRBV27 and J is TRBJ1-5, with D possibly being TRBD1 (5 bases). Between the trimmed V and J ends, which lost 6 bases and 7 bases, there was a span of 16 bases. Germline loops: CDR1 MNHEY, CDR2 SMNVEV (reference sequence). This CDR3 has 14 amino acids. This chain's CDR3 is CASSNSGARQPQHF. CDR3 DNA: TGTGCCAGCAGCAATAGCGGGGCCAGACAGCCCCAGCATTTT.

The chain couples TRBV18 to TRBJ1-5; 9 bases align to TRBD1. The CDR3 totals 16 residues. Germline V gives CDR1 KGHSH, CDR2 LQKENI. V was pared by 4 bases and J by 6 bases, with 10 bases of the junction left unmatched. CDR3 nucleotides: TGTGCCAGCTCACAGATTACAGGGGGCGTGGGTCAGCCCCAGCATTTT. Encoded protein: CASSQITGGVGQPQHF.

J is TRBJ1-6 and V is TRBV6-5, with 7 bases aligning to TRBD1. V lost 8 bases to trimming and J lost 8 bases; unmatched junction nucleotides: 6. CDR3 length: 13 residues. Germline CDR1 and CDR2: MNHEY and SVGAGI. DNA for the CDR3: TGTGCCAGCCAGACAGGGCCCCATTCACCCCTCCACTTT. This sequence encodes CASQTGPHSPLHF.

CDR3 region: CASSAETRNSPLHF. Written as DNA, the CDR3 is TGTGCCAGCAGTGCCGAAACCAGAAATTCACCCCTCCACTTT. The V and J genes are TRBV6-1 and TRBJ1-6, with D hard to call. Trimming pared 4 bases from V and 7 bases from J, leaving 11 bases between. Per the germline V gene, CDR1 is MNHNS and CDR2 is SASEGT. The CDR3 sequence is 14 residues long.

A single count supports this clone. The chain joins TRBV18 to TRBJ2-3, with 8 bases aligning to TRBD1. CDR3 length: 15 amino acids. The J segment lost 2 bases and the V segment lost 8 bases, leaving 9 bases of the junction unmatched. Germline CDR1 reads KGHSH; CDR2 reads LQKENI. CDR3 region: CASNIQGGLTDTQYF. CDR3 nucleotides: TGTGCCAGCAACATACAGGGGGGCCTCACAGATACGCAGTATTTT.

V and J are TRBV6-6 and TRBJ2-1; D is ambiguous. This CDR3 is built from 16 residues. V lost 4 bases, J lost 0 bases, and 13 bases lay in between. The germline V gene has CDR1 MNHNY and CDR2 SVGAGI (reference sequence). For the CDR3, the DNA is TGTGCCAGCAGTTCCCTGGGCGCTGGCTCCTACAATGAGCAGTTCTTC. Encoded protein: CASSSLGAGSYNEQFF.

The chain has TRBV10-2 and TRBJ2-7; 8 bases agree with TRBD2. The V segment lost 2 bases and the J segment 3 bases; nucleotides outside the gene matches: 9. CDR1 and CDR2 from the germline V gene are WSHSY and SAAADI. The CDR3 has 16 amino acids. The CDR3 sequence is CASSEERLAGFYEQYF. The CDR3 DNA follows: TGCGCCAGCAGTGAGGAGAGGCTAGCGGGTTTCTACGAGCAGTACTTC.

This rearrangement joins TRBV5-1 to TRBJ1-2; D remains unclear. The CDR3 length is 12 residues. Germline values: CDR1 SGHRS, CDR2 YFSETQ. Trimming removed 0 bases from V and 6 bases from J, with 6 bases in between. The CDR3 is CASSLDTNGYTF. CDR3 bases: TGCGCCAGCAGCTTGGATACAAATGGCTACACCTTC. The entire variable domain, with the rest obtained from reference TRBV5-1 and TRBJ1-2, is as follows: KAGVTQTPRYLIKTRGQQVTLSCSPISGHRSVSWYQQTPGQGLQFLFEYFSETQRNKGNFPGRFSGRQFSNSRSEMNVSTLELGDSALYLCASSLDTNGYTFGSGTRLTVV.

This sequence joins TRBV4-1 and TRBJ2-7; tentative D call: TRBD2 (5 bases). The germline V and J ends were trimmed by 0 bases and 0 bases, with 15 bases remaining between them. Germline V gene sequence: CDR1 MGHRA, CDR2 YSYEKL. The CDR3 consists of 17 residues. CDR3 sequence: CASSQDVGEINSYEQYF. CDR3 coding DNA: TGCGCCAGCAGCCAAGATGTTGGGGAGATTAACTCCTACGAGCAGTACTTC.

There are a few counts of this clone. V usage is TRBV14 and J usage is TRBJ1-1; tentatively, D is TRBD1 (5 bases). The V gene's germline CDR1 is SGHDN and CDR2 FVKESK. V dropped 4 bases and J dropped 7 bases, with 13 bases sitting between them. The CDR3 is made up of 13 amino acids. CDR3 residues: CASSLSGLGEAFF. DNA of the CDR3: TGTGCCAGCAGCCTATCAGGGCTAGGTGAAGCTTTCTTT.

This clone was detected only a few times. CDR3 in DNA: TGTGCCAGCAGCCTCACAGGTCTCACTGAAGCTTTCTTT. Protein sequence: CASSLTGLTEAFF. This sequence joins TRBV7-7 and TRBJ1-1; D might be TRBD1 (5 bases). CDR1 SSHAT and CDR2 FNYEAQ come from the germline V gene (reference sequence). V was shortened by 5 bases and J by 4 bases, with 11 bases between the two germline ends. The CDR3 extends over 13 amino acids. The full variable domain, rest sourced from reference TRBV7-7 and TRBJ1-1, is GAGVSQSPRYKVTKRGQDVTLRCDPISSHATLYWYQQALGQGPEFLTYFNYEAQPDKSGLPSDRFSAERPEGSISTLTIQRTEQRDSAMYRCASSLTGLTEAFFGQGTRLTVV.

The chain is built from TRBV11-2 and TRBJ1-4; possibly TRBD1 for D (6 bases). Germline lookup yields CDR1 SGHAT and CDR2 FQNNGV. CDR3 length: 14 amino acids. The V gene lost 5 bases and the J gene lost 5 bases, with 12 bases spanning the gap. The CDR3 bases are TGTGCCAGCAGCCCAAGGGGGTCAAATGAAAAACTGTTTTTT. Translation: CASSPRGSNEKLFF.

The chain links TRBV28 to TRBJ2-4; D gene ambiguous. The germline V gene has CDR1 MDHEN and CDR2 SYDVKM. The CDR3 consists of 15 residues. V was shortened by 5 bases and J by 0 bases, with 11 bases between the two germline ends. CDR3 nucleotide sequence: TGTGCCAGCAGTCCTACCTTTATAGCCAAAAACATTCAGTACTTC. Translated: CASSPTFIAKNIQYF.

In its sample, this clone was seen once. This chain joins TRBV2 and TRBJ1-1; maybe TRBD1 (5 bases). Germline V lookup: CDR1 SNHLY, CDR2 FYNNEI. The CDR3 is made up of 16 amino acids. Trimming shortened V by 2 bases and J by 4 bases, and 17 bases separated the two germline ends. The CDR3 bases are TGTGCCAGCAGTGAAAGGGCCAGGGTTAGCGGCACTGAAGCTTTCTTT. Encoded protein: CASSERARVSGTEAFF. The whole variable domain, filled in from reference TRBV2 and TRBJ1-1, reads EPEVTQTPSHQVTQMGQEVILRCVPISNHLYFYWYRQILGQKVEFLVSFYNNEISEKSEIFDDQFSVERPDGSNFTLKIRSTKLEDSAMYFCASSERARVSGTEAFFGQGTRLTVV.

V gene TRBV2 combines with J gene TRBJ2-7; TRBD2 aligns across 9 bases. J gave up 1 base and V 0 bases, and 1 base lay outside the gene matches. Germline V CDR1 and CDR2: SNHLY, FYNNEI. The CDR3 length is 15 residues. The CDR3 spells CASSEAAGGSYEQYF. In DNA, the CDR3 is TGTGCCAGCAGTGAAGCGGCGGGGGGGTCCTACGAGCAGTACTTC.

V is TRBV19 and J is TRBJ2-7, with TRBD1 matching 8 bases. Germline assignment: CDR1 LNHDA and CDR2 SQIVND (reference sequence). Trimming at V came to 4 bases and at J to 4 bases, leaving 6 bases not matched to a gene. This CDR3 is built from 14 residues. CDR3 region: CASSTGGVVYEQYF. CDR3 DNA: TGTGCCAGTAGTACAGGGGGCGTAGTGTACGAGCAGTACTTC.

The V gene is TRBV5-5, the J gene TRBJ2-7; 14 positions agree with TRBD2. Germline values: CDR1 SGHKS, CDR2 YYEKEE (reference sequence). Unmatched junction bases numbered 5, after V lost 3 bases and J lost 0 bases. There are 17 residues in the CDR3. The CDR3 DNA sequence: TGTGCCAGCAGCTCGACTAGCGGGGGGGCCCTCTCCTACGAGCAGTACTTC. Encoded protein: CASSSTSGGALSYEQYF.

The chain joins TRBV18 to TRBJ1-2; 7 bases are a match to TRBD1. The CDR3 runs 16 residues. The germline V gene has CDR1 KGHSH and CDR2 LQKENI. The ends lost 2 bases at V and 2 bases at J; junction bases unmatched: 8. The CDR3 nucleotides are TGTGCCAGCTCACCATCGTCACAGGGGACAAACTATGGCTACACCTTC. Translated, it gives CASSPSSQGTNYGYTF.

The CDR3 DNA follows: TGTGCCAGCAGCCCCGCAACGACTGTTTTCGCAAACACCATATATTTT. Translating it yields CASSPATTVFANTIYF. The genes are TRBV13 and TRBJ1-3; no clear D. Germline-derived CDR1 and CDR2 are PRHDT and FYEKMQ (reference sequence). The germline V and J ends were trimmed by 5 bases and 6 bases, with 20 bases remaining between them. The CDR3 length is 16 residues. The full variable domain, rest sourced from reference TRBV13 and TRBJ1-3, is AAGVIQSPRHLIKEKRETATLKCYPIPRHDTVYWYQQGPGQDPQFLISFYEKMQSDKGSIPDRFSAQQFSDYHSELNMSSLELGDSALYFCASSPATTVFANTIYFGEGSWLTVV.

The chain is built from TRBV5-1 and TRBJ2-5; no clear D gene. CDR1 is SGHRS and CDR2 is YFSETQ in the germline V gene. Trimming shortened V by 3 bases and J by 0 bases, and 12 bases separated the two germline ends. This CDR3 has 15 residues. Here the CDR3 reads CASSWASGYQETQYF. CDR3 sequence (DNA): TGCGCCAGCAGCTGGGCCTCCGGTTACCAAGAGACCCAGTACTTC.

Only one count was recorded for this clone. The rearrangement uses TRBV30 and TRBJ2-5; possible D gene TRBD1, 5 bases. V was trimmed by 4 bases and J by 4 bases, leaving 10 bases between them. The CDR3 runs 12 residues. The V gene's germline CDR1 is GTSNPN and CDR2 SVGIG (reference sequence). The CDR3 is CAWTTGTETQYF. In DNA, the CDR3 is TGTGCCTGGACCACAGGTACAGAGACCCAGTACTTC.

This chain connects TRBV7-9 to TRBJ2-7; TRBD1 agrees at 8 bases. The length of the CDR3 is 14 residues. From germline, CDR1 is SEHNR and CDR2 FQNEAQ (reference sequence). V lost 3 bases and J lost 2; bases outside the gene matches: 3. DNA of the CDR3: TGTGCCAGCAGCTTTGACAGGGGACCCTACGAGCAGTACTTC. Residues: CASSFDRGPYEQYF. Full variable domain (remainder filled in from reference TRBV7-9 and TRBJ2-7): DTGVSQNPRHKITKRGQNVTFRCDPISEHNRLYWYRQTLGQGPEFLTYFQNEAQLEKSRLLSDRFSAERPKGSFSTLEIQRTEQGDSAMYLCASSFDRGPYEQYFGPGTRLTVT.

The rearrangement uses TRBV2 and TRBJ2-3; D may be TRBD1 (6 bases). The V gene lost 4 bases and the J gene lost 0 bases, with 11 bases spanning the gap. Germline values: CDR1 SNHLY, CDR2 FYNNEI. The CDR3 has 15 residues. This chain's CDR3 is CASSGTAPSTDTQYF. The CDR3 DNA sequence: TGTGCCAGCAGTGGGACAGCGCCTAGCACAGATACGCAGTATTTT.